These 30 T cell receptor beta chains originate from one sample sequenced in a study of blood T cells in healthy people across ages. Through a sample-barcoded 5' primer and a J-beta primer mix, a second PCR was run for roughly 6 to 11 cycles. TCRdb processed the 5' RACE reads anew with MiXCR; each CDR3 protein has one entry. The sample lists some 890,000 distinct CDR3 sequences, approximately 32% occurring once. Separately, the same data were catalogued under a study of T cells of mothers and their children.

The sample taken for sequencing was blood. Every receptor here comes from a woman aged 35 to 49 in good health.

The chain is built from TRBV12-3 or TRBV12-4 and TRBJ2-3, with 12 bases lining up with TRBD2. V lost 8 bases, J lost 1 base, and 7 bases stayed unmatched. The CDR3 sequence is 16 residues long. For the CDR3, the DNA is TGTGCCAGCGGCCTACTAGCGGGGGGCCGCACAGATACGCAGTATTTT. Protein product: CASGLLAGGRTDTQYF.

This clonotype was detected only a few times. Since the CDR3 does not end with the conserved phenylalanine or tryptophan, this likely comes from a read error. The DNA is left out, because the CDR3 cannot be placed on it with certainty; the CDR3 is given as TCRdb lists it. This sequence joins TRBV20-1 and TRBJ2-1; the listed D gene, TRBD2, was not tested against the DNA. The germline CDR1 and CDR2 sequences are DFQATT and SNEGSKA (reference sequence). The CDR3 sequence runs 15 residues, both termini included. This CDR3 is CSARDRDGPVNTFGS.

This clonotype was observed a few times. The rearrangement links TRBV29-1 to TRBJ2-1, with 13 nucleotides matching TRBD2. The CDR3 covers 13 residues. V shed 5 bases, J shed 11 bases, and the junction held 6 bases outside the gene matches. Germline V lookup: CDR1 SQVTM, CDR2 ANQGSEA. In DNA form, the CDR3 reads TGCAGCGTTCGGACTAGCGGGGGATATAAGCAGTTCTTC. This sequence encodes CSVRTSGGYKQFF.

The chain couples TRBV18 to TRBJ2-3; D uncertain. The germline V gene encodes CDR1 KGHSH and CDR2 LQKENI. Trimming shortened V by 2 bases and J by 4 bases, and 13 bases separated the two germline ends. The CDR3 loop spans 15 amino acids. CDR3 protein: CASSPRADPPDTQYF. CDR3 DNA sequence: TGTGCCAGCTCACCAAGGGCGGATCCCCCAGATACGCAGTATTTT.

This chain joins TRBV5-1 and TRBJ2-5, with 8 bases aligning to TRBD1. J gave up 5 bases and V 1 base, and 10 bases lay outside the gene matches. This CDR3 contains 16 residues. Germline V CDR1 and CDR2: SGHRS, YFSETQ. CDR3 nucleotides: TGCGCCAGCAGCTTGCTCGGGTCACGGACAGGGGAGACCCAGTACTTC. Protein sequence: CASSLLGSRTGETQYF.

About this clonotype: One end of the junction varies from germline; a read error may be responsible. The chain's CDR3 is CASRLSPFYNEQFF. As DNA, the CDR3 is TGTGCCAGCAGGTTATCCCCTTTCTACAATGAGCAGTTCTTC. The chain is built from TRBV28 and TRBJ2-1; D uncertain. Germline V gives CDR1 MDHEN, CDR2 SYDVKM. The CDR3 loop spans 14 amino acids.

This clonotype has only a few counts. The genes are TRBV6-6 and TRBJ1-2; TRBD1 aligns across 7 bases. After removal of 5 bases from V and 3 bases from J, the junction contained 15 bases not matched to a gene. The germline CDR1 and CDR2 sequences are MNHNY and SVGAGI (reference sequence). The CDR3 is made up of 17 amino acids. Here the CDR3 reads CASSHWGGQKQYYGYTF. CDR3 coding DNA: TGTGCCAGCAGTCACTGGGGGGGACAGAAGCAGTACTATGGCTACACCTTC.

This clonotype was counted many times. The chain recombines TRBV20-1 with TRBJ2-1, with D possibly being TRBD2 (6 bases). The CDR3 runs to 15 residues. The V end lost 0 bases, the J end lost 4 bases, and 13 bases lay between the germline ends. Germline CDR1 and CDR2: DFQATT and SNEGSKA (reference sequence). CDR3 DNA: TGCAGTGCTAGAGATCGGGGACTCGTATACAATGAGCAGTTCTTC. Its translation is CSARDRGLVYNEQFF.

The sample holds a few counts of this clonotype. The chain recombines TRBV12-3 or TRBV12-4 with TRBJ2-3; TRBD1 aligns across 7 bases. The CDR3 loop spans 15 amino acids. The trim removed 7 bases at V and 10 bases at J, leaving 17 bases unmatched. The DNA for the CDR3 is TGTGCCAGCAACCCTCCAGGGGATCGACAGGGTGCGCAGTATTTT. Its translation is CASNPPGDRQGAQYF.

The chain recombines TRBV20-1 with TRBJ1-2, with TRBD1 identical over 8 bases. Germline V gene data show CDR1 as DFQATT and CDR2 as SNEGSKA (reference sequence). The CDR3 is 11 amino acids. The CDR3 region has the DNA TGCAGACCAGGGGGCAACTATGGCTACACCTTC. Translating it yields CRPGGNYGYTF.

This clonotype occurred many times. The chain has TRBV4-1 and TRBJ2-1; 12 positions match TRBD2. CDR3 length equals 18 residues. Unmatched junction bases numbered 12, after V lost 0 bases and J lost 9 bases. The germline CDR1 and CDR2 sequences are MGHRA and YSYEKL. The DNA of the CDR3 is TGCGCCAGCAGCCAAGATGCCCCTAGCGGGGGGGCGGATCTTGAGCAGTTCTTC. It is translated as CASSQDAPSGGADLEQFF.

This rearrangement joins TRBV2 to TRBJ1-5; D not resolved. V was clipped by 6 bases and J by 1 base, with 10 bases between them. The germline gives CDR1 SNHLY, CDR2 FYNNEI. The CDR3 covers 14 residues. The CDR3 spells CASRLRSSNQPQHF. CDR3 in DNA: TGTGCCAGCAGACTTAGATCCAGCAATCAGCCCCAGCATTTT.

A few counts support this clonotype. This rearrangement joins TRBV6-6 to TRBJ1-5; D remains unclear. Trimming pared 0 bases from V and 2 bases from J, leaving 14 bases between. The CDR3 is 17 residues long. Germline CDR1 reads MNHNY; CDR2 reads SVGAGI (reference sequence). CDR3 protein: CASSYSFRPAGNQPQHF. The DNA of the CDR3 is TGTGCCAGCAGTTACTCTTTCCGTCCTGCAGGCAATCAGCCCCAGCATTTT.

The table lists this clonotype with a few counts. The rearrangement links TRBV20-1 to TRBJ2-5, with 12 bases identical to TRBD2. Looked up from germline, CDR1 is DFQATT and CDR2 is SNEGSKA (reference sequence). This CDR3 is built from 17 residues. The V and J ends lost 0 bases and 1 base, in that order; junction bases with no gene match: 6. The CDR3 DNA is TGCAGTGCTAGAGATTTAACTAGCGGGGGGTTCCAAGAGACCCAGTACTTC. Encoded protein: CSARDLTSGGFQETQYF.

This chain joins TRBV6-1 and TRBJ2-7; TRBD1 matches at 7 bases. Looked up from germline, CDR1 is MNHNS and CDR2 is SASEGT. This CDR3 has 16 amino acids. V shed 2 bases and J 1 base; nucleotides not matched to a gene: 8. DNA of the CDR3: TGTGCCAGCAGTGAACCGGGACAGTCAATATCCTACGAGCAGTACTTC. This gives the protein CASSEPGQSISYEQYF.

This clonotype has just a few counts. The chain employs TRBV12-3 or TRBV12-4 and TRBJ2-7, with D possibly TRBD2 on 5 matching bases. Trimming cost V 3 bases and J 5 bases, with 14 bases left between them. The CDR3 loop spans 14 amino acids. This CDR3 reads CASSLSGRGDEQYF. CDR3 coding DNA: TGTGCCAGCAGTTTGTCTGGACGGGGAGACGAGCAGTACTTC.

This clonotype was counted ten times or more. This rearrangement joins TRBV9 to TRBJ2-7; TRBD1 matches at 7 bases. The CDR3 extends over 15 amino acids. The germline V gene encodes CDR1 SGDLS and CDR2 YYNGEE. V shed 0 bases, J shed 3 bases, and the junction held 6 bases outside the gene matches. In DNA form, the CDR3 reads TGTGCCAGCAGCGTAGGACAGGGTGCCTTCTACGAGCAGTACTTC. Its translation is CASSVGQGAFYEQYF.

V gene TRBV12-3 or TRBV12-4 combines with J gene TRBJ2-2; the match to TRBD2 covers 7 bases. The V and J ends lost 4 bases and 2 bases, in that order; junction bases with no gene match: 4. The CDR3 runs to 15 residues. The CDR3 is CASSWGLTNTGELFF. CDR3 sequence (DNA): TGTGCCAGCAGTTGGGGACTAACTAACACCGGGGAGCTGTTTTTT.

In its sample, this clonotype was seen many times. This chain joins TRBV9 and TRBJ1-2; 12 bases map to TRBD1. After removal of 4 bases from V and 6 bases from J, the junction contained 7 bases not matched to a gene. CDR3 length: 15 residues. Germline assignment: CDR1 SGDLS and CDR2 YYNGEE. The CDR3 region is CASSPTGQGANGYTF. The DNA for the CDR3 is TGTGCCAGCAGCCCCACGGGACAGGGGGCCAATGGCTACACCTTC.

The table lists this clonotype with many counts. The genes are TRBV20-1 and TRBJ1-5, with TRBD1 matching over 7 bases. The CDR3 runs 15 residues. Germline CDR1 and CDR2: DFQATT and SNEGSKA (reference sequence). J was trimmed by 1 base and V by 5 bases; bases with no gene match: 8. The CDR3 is CSAFGQDGSNQPQHF. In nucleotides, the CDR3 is TGCAGTGCTTTTGGACAGGATGGGAGCAATCAGCCCCAGCATTTT.

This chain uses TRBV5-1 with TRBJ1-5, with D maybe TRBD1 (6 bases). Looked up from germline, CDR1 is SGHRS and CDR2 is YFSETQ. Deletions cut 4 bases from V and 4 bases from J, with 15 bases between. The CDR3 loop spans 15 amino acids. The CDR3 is CASSPYGGENQPQHF. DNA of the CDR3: TGCGCCAGCAGCCCCTACGGGGGCGAGAATCAGCCCCAGCATTTT.

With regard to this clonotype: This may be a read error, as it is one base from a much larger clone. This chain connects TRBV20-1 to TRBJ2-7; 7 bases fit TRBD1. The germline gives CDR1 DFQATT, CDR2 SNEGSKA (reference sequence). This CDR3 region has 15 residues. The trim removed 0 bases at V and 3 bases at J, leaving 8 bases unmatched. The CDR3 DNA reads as TGCAGTGCTAGAGAGAAGGGGACAGCTTACTACGAGCAGTACTTC. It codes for CSAREKGTAYYEQYF.

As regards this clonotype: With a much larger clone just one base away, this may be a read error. CDR3 region: CASILNMSTEAFF. DNA of the CDR3: TGTGCCAGCATCCTTAATATGAGCACTGAAGCTTTCTTT. V is TRBV12-3 or TRBV12-4 and J is TRBJ1-1; D is unclear. V was trimmed by 7 bases and J by 4 bases, leaving 13 bases between them. This CDR3 is 13 amino acids long.

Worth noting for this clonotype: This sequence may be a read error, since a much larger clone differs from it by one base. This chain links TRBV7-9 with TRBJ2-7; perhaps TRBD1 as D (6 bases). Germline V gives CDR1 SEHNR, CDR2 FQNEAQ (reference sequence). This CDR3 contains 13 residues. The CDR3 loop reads CAGSGPKGDEQYF. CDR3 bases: TGTGCCGGCAGCGGTCCAAAGGGGGACGAGCAGTACTTC.

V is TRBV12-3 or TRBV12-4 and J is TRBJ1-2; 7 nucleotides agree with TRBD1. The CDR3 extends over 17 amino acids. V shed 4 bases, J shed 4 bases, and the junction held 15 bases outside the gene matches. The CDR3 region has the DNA TGTGCCAGCAGTTCGTCCGCCACCGGGACAGTCGCCTATGGCTACACCTTC. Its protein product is CASSSSATGTVAYGYTF.

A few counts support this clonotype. The CDR3 DNA follows: TGTGCCTGGAGGGAATGGGGACGGAACTATGGCTACACCTTC. It translates to CAWREWGRNYGYTF. The genes are TRBV30 and TRBJ1-2, with a possible D match to TRBD1 (5 bases). The V end was cut by 3 bases, the J end by 2 bases, with 13 bases between. The CDR3 contains 14 residues. Per the germline V gene, CDR1 is GTSNPN and CDR2 is SVGIG (reference sequence). The full variable domain, rest sourced from reference TRBV30 and TRBJ1-2, is SQTIHQWPATLVQPVGSPLSLECTVEGTSNPNLYWYRQAAGRGLQLLFYSVGIGQISSEVPQNLSASRPQDRQFILSSKKLLLSDSGFYLCAWREWGRNYGYTFGSGTRLTVV.

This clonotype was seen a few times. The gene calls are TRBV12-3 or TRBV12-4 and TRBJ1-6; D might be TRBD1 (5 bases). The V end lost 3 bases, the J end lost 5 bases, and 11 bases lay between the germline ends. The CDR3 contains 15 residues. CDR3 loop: CASSFSGAHNSPLHF. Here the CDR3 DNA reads TGTGCCAGCAGTTTTTCCGGGGCCCATAATTCACCCCTCCACTTT.

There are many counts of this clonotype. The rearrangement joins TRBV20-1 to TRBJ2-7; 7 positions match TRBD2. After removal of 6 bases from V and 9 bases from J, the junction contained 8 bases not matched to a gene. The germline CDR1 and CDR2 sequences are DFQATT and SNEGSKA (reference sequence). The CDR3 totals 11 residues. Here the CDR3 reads CSASGAAGQYF. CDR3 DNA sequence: TGCAGTGCCAGCGGGGCAGCGGGGCAGTACTTC.

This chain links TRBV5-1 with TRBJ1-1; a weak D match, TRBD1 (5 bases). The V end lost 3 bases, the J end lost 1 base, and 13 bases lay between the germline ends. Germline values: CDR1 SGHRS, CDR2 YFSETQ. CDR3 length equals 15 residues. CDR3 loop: CASSWDGSRNTEAFF. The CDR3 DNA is TGCGCCAGCAGCTGGGACGGGTCTCGGAACACTGAAGCTTTCTTT.

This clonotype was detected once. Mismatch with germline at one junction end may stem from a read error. The CDR3 nucleotides are TGCAGTGCTTGGGGACCCAGCTCCTACGAGCAGTCGTTC. Translation gives CSAWGPSSYEQSF. The rearrangement uses TRBV20-1 and TRBJ2-7; D is possibly TRBD1 or TRBD2 (5 bases each). This CDR3 has 13 residues. Germline assignment: CDR1 DFQATT and CDR2 SNEGSKA (reference sequence).